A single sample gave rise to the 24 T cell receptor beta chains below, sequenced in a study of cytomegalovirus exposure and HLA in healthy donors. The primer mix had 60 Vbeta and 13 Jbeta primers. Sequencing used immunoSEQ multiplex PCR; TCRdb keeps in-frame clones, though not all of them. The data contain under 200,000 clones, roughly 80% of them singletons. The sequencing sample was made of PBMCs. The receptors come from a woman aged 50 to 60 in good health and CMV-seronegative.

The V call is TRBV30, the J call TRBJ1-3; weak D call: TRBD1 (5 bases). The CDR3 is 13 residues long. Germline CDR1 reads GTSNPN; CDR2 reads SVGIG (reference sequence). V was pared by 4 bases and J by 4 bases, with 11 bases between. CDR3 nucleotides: TGTGCCTGGACCCGGGGGTCCGGAAACACCATATATTTT. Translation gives CAWTRGSGNTIYF.

The CDR3 sequence: CASSPEGAVNTEAFF. The CDR3 nucleotides are TGTGCCAGCAGCCCGGAAGGTGCGGTGAACACTGAAGCTTTCTTT. The V gene is TRBV9, the J gene TRBJ1-1; D uncertain. Germline V gene sequence: CDR1 SGDLS, CDR2 YYNGEE. V lost 4 bases to trimming and J lost 0 bases, with 13 bases between them. The CDR3 is made up of 15 amino acids.

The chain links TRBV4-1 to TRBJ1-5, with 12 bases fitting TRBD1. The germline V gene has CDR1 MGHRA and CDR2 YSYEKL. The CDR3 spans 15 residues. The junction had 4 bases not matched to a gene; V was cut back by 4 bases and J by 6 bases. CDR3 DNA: TGCGCCAGCAGCCCGGGACAGGGGGCTAGTCAGCCCCAGCATTTT. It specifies CASSPGQGASQPQHF.

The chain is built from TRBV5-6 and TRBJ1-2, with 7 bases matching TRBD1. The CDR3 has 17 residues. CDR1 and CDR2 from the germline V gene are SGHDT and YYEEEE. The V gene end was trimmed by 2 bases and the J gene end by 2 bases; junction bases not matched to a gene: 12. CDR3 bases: TGTGCCAGCAGCTTTGGGATACAGGGGAAGGGCAACTATGGCTACACCTTC. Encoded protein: CASSFGIQGKGNYGYTF.

For the CDR3, the DNA is TGTGCCAGCCAGAGCGGGAGGTGGGAGACCCAGTACTTC. Translation: CASQSGRWETQYF. The chain recombines TRBV6-5 with TRBJ2-5; 9 bases are shared with TRBD2. This CDR3 is 13 amino acids long. V dropped 8 bases and J dropped 5; count of bases not matched to a gene: 6. The germline V gene has CDR1 MNHEY and CDR2 SVGAGI.

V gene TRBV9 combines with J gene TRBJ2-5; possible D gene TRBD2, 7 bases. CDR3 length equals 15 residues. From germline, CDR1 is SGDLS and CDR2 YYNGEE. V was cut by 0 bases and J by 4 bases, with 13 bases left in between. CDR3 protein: CASSVVGGAGETQYF. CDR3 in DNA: TGTGCCAGCAGCGTAGTTGGGGGGGCGGGAGAGACCCAGTACTTC.

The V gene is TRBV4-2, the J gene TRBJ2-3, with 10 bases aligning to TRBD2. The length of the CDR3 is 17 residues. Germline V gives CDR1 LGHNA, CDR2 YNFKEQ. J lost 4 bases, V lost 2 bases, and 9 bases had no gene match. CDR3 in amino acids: CASSQYPSGSNPDTQYF. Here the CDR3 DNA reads TGTGCCAGCAGCCAATACCCTAGCGGGAGTAACCCAGATACGCAGTATTTT.

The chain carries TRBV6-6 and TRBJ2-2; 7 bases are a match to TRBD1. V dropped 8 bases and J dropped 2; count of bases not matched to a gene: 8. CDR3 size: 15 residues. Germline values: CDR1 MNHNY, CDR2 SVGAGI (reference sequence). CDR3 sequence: CASATGTANTGELFF. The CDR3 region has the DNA TGTGCCAGCGCTACCGGGACAGCTAACACCGGGGAGCTGTTTTTT.

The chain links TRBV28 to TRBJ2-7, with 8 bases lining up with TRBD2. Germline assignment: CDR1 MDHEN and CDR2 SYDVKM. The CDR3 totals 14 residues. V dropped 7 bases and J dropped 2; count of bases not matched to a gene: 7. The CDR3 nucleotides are TGTGCCAGCAACGAACGGGGGGGACCCTACGAGCAGTACTTC. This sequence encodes CASNERGGPYEQYF.

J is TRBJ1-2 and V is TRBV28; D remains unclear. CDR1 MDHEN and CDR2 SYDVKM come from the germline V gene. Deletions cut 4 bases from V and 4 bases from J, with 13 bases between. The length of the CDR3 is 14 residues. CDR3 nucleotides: TGTGCCAGCAGTTACGGCAGCCGGGGCTATGGCTACACCTTC. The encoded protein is CASSYGSRGYGYTF.

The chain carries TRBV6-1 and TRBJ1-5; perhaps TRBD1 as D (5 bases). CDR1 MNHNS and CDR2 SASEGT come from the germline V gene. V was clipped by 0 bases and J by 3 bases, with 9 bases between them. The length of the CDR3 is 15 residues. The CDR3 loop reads CASSEARQLNQPQHF. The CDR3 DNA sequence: TGTGCCAGCAGTGAAGCCAGACAGCTCAATCAGCCCCAGCATTTT.

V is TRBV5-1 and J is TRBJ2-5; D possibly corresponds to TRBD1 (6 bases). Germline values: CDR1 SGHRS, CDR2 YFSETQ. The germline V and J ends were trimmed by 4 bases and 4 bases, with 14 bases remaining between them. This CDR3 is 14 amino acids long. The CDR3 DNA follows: TGCGCCAGCAGCAACCCCAAAGGGGGAGAGACCCAGTACTTC. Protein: CASSNPKGGETQYF.

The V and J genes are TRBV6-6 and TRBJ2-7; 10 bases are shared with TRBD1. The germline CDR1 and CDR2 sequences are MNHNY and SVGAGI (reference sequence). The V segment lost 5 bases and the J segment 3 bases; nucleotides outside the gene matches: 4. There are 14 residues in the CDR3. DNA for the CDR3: TGTGCCAGCAGTCTGACAGGGGGCGGCTACGAGCAGTACTTC. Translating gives CASSLTGGGYEQYF.

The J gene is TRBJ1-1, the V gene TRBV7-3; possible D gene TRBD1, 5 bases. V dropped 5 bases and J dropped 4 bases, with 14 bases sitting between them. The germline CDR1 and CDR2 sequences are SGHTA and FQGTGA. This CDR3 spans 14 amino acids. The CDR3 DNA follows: TGTGCCAGCAGCCAAGGGGCAAAATTCACTGAAGCTTTCTTT. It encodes CASSQGAKFTEAFF.

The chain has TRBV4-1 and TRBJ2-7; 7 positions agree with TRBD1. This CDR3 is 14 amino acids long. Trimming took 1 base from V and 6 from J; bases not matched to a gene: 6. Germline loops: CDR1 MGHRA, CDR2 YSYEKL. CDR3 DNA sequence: TGCGCCAGCAGCCAAGGAGCCGCAGGGGGCGAGCAGTACTTC. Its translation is CASSQGAAGGEQYF.

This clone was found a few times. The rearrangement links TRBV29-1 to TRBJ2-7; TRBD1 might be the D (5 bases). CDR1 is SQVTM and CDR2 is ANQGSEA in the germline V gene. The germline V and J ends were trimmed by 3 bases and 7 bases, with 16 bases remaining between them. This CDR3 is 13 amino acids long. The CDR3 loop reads CSVDSVGAREQYF. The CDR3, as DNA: TGCAGCGTTGACTCGGTTGGGGCTAGAGAGCAGTACTTC.

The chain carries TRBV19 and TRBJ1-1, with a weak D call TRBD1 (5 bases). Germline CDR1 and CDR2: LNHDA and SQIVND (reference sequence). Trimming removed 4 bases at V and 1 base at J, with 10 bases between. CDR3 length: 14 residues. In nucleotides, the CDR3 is TGTGCCAGTAGTAGACAGAAACCGAACACTGAAGCTTTCTTT. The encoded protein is CASSRQKPNTEAFF.

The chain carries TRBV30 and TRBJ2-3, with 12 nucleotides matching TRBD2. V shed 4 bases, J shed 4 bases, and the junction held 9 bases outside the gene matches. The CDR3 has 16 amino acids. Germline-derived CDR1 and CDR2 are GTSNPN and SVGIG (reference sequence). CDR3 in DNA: TGTGCCTGGAAGGCGGTAAGGACTAGCGGGGCAGATACGCAGTATTTT. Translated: CAWKAVRTSGADTQYF. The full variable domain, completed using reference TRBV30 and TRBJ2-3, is SQTIHQWPATLVQPVGSPLSLECTVEGTSNPNLYWYRQAAGRGLQLLFYSVGIGQISSEVPQNLSASRPQDRQFILSSKKLLLSDSGFYLCAWKAVRTSGADTQYFGPGTRLTVL.

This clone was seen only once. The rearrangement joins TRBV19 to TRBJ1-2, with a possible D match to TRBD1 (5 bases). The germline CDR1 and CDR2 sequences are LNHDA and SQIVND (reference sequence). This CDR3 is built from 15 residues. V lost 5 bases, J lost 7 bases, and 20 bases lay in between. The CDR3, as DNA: TGTGCCAGTAGTCCCACAGGAGGGGTAGCTGGTGGCTACACCTTC. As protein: CASSPTGGVAGGYTF.

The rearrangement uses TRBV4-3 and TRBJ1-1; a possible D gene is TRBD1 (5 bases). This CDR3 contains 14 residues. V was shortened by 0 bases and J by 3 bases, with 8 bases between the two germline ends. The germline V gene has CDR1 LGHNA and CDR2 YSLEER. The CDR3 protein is CASSQEGPHTEAFF. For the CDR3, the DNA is TGCGCCAGCAGCCAAGAGGGGCCCCACACTGAAGCTTTCTTT.

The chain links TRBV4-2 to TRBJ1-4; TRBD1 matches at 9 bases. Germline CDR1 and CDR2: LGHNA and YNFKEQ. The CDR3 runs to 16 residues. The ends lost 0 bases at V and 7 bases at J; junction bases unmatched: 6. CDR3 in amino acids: CASSQERTGVGEKLFF. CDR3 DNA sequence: TGTGCCAGCAGCCAAGAAAGGACAGGGGTGGGTGAAAAACTGTTTTTT.

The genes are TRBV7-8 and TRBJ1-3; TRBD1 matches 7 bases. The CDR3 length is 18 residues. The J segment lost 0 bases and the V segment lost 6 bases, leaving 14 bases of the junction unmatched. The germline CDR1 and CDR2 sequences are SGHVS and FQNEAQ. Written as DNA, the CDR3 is TGTGCCAGCAGTCGCCGGGACAGCCAAGCAACCTCTGGAAACACCATATATTTT. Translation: CASSRRDSQATSGNTIYF. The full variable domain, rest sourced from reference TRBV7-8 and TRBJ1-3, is GAGVSQSPRYKVAKRGQDVALRCDPISGHVSLFWYQQALGQGPEFLTYFQNEAQLDKSGLPSDRFFAERPEGSVSTLKIQRTQQEDSAVYLCASSRRDSQATSGNTIYFGEGSWLTVV.

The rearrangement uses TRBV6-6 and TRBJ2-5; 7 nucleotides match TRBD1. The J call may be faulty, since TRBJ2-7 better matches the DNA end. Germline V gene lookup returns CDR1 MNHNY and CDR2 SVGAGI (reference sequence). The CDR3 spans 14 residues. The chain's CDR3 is CAADKGGASYEQYF. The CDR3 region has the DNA TGTGCAGCGGACAAAGGGGGCGCCTCCTACGAGCAGTACTTC.

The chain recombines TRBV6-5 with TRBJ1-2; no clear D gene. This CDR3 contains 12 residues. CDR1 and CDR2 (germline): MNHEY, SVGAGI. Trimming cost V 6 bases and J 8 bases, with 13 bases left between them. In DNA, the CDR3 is TGTGCCAGCAGCCGCGCGGGAGGGGGCTACACCTTC. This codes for CASSRAGGGYTF.